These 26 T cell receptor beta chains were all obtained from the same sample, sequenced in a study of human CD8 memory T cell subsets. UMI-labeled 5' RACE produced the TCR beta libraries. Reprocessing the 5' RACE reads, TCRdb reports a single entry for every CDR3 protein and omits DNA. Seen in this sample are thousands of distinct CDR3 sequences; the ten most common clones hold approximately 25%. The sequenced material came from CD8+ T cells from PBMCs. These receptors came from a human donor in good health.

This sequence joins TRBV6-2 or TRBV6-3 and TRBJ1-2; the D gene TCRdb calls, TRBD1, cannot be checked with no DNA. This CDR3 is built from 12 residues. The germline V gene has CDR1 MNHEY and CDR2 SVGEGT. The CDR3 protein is CASSSREYGYTF.

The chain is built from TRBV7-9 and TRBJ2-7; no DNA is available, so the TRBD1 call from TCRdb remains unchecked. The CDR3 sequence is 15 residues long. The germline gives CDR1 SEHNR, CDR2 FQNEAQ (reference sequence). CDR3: CASSSNLGQAYEQYF.

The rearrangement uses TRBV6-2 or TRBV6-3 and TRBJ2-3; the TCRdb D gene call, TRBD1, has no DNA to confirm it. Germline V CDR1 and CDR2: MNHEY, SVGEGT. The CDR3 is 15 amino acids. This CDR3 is CASAPLWGIADTQYF.

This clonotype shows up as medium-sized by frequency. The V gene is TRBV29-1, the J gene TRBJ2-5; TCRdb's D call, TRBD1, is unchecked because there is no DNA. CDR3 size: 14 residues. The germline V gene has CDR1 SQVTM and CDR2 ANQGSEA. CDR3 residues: CSVDQTGLTETQYF.

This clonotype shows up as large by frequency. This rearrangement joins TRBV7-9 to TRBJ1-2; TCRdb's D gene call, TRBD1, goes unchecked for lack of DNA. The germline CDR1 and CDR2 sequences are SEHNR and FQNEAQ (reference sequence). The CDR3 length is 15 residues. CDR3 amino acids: CASSFSTGNNYGYTF.

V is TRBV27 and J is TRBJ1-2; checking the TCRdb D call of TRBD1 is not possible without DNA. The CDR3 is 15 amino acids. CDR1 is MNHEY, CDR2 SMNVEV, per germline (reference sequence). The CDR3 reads CASSPGTGVVGGYTF.

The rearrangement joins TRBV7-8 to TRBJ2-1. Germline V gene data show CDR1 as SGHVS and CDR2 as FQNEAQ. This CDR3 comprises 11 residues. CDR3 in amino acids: CASSLEREQFF.

The CDR3 spells CASSFAINRGSGYNEQFF. The chain recombines TRBV11-2 with TRBJ2-1; TCRdb's D call of TRBD1 is untestable without DNA. The length of the CDR3 is 18 residues. The germline V gene has CDR1 SGHAT and CDR2 FQNNGV.

The CDR3 protein is CASSEAMGTSNQPQHF. The chain carries TRBV2 and TRBJ1-5; lacking DNA, the TRBD1 call made by TCRdb goes unchecked. The CDR3 is made up of 16 amino acids. Germline lookup yields CDR1 SNHLY and CDR2 FYNNEI.

CDR3 sequence reads: CASSVLPRDRGFDEQFF. The chain is built from TRBV27 and TRBJ2-1; absent DNA, TCRdb's TRBD1 call cannot be checked. In germline, CDR1 is MNHEY, CDR2 SMNVEV (reference sequence). The CDR3 consists of 17 residues.

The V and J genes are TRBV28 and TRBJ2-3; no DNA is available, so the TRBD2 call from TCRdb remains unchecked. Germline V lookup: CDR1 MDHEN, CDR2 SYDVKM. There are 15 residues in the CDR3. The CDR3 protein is CASSPGTSGRDTQYF.

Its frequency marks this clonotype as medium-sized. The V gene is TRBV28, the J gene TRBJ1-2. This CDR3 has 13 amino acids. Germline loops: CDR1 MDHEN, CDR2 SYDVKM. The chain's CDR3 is CASSFSVGYGYTF.

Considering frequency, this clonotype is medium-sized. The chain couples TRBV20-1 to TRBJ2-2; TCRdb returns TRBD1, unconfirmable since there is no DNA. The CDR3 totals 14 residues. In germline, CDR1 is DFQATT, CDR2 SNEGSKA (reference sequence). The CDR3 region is CSARAQGDTGELFF.

CDR3 protein: CSVWGGESPLHF. The V gene is TRBV29-1, the J gene TRBJ1-6; TCRdb designates TRBD1, a call that cannot be tested without DNA. Per the germline V gene, CDR1 is SQVTM and CDR2 is ANQGSEA. The CDR3 loop spans 12 amino acids.

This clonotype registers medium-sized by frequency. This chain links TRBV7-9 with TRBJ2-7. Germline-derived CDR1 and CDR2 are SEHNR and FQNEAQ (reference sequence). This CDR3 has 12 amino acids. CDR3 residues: CASSQGGYEQYF.

Here the CDR3 reads CASSTGILGELFF. V gene TRBV27 combines with J gene TRBJ1-4; with no DNA, the TCRdb D assignment of TRBD1 cannot be verified. CDR1 is MNHEY and CDR2 is SMNVEV in the germline V gene (reference sequence). There are 13 residues in the CDR3.

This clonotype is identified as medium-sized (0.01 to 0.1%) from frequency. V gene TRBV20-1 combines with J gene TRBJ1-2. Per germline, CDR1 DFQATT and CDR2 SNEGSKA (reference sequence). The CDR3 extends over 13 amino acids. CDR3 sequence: CSARDQGPIGYTF.

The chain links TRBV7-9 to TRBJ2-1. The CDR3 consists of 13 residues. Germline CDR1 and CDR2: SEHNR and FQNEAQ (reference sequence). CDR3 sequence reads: CASSPRRSNEQFF.

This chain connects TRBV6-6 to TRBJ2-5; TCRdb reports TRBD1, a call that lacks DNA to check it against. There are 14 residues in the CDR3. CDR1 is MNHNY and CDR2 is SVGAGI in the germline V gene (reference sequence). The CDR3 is CASSTLQGRETQYF.

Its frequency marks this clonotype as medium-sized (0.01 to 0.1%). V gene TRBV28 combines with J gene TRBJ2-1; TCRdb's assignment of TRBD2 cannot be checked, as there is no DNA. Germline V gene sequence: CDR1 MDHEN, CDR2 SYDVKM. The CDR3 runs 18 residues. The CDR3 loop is CASSSPAASGSSYNEQFF.

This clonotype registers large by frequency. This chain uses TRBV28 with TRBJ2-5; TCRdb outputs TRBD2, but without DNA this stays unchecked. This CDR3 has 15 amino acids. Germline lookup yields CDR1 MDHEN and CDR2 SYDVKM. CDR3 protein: CASSLSREGQETQYF.

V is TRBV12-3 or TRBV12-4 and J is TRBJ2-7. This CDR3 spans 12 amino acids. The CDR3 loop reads CASSLTSYEQYF.

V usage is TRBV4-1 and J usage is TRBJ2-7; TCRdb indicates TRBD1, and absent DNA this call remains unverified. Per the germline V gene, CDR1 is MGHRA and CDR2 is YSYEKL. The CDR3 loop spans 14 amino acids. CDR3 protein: CASSQGTGVYEQYF.

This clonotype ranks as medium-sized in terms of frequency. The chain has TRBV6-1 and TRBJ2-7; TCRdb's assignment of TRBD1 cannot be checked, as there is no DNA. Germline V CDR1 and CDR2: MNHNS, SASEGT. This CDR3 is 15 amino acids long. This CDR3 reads CASSEEGDPGYEQYF.

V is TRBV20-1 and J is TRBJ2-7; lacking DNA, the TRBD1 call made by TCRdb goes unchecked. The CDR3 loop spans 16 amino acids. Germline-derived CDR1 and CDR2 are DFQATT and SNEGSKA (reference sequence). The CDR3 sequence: CSARGAGTVSNYEQYF.

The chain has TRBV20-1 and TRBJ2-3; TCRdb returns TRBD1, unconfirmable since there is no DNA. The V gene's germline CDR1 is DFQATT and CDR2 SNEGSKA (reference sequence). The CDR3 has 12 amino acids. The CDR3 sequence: CSASQGTDTQYF.